This T cell receptor beta chain appears in the sequencing data of a study of T cell responses to AZD1222 COVID-19 vaccine. Study-level findings and limits: Regions 160-218 and 743-854 held dominance among vaccine-associated CD4 TCRs, which spanned spike. With two AZD1222 doses given, Spike-specific TCR breadth and depth both rose. Donor demographics were predominantly white British with a female majority; clonal diversity may be underestimated.

TCRdb's copy holds only in-frame clones and misses some; the assay was immunoSEQ multiplex PCR. Here the sample spans 130,000 or so clones, 94% being singletons. Details on this clone: Its antigen is unknown.

Sequencing was performed on peripheral blood, taken on day 0 of AZD1222 vaccination. The source is an adult in good health.

Here the CDR3 DNA reads TGTGCCAGCAGTGAACCCCTAGGGCGCAATGAGCAGTTCTTC. It is translated as CASSEPLGRNEQFF. The chain uses TRBV6-1 and TRBJ2-1; no clear D gene. This CDR3 region has 14 residues. The germline V gene has CDR1 MNHNS and CDR2 SASEGT. Trimming took off 2 bases at V and 6 bases at J, with 11 bases between the two ends.